The entry that follows covers one T cell receptor beta chain sequence. This sample is part of a study of blood T cells in healthy people across ages. PCR was performed a second time for 7 to 11 cycles using a sample-barcoded 5' primer and a J-beta primer mix. CDR3-containing paired-end reads numbered at least 2.5 million in each sample. Each CDR3 protein gets one entry after TCRdb re-called the 5' RACE reads with MiXCR. The sample includes hundreds of thousands of distinct CDR3 sequences, 32% of them seen just once. Samples had at least 7 million PBMCs isolated from them. The V end lost 3 bases, the J end lost 12 bases, and 9 bases lay between the germline ends. Germline V gene lookup returns CDR1 SQVTM and CDR2 ANQGSEA. The CDR3 sequence is 10 residues long.

The receptor's source is a woman older than 75 in good health. Specimen: blood. The chain joins TRBV29-1 to TRBJ2-1; D ambiguous. The CDR3 spells CSVELVWQFF. DNA of the CDR3: TGCAGCGTTGAGTTGGTCTGGCAGTTCTTC.